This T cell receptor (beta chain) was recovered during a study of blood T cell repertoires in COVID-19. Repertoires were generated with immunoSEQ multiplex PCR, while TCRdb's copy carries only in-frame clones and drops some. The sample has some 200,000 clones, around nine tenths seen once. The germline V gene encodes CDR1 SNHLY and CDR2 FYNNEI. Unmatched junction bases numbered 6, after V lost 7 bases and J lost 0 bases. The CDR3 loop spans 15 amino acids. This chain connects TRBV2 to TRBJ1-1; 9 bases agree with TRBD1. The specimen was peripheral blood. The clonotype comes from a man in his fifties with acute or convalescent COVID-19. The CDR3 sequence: CASKYTGGLNTEAFF. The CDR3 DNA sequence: TGTGCCAGCAAATACACAGGGGGCCTGAACACTGAAGCTTTCTTT.